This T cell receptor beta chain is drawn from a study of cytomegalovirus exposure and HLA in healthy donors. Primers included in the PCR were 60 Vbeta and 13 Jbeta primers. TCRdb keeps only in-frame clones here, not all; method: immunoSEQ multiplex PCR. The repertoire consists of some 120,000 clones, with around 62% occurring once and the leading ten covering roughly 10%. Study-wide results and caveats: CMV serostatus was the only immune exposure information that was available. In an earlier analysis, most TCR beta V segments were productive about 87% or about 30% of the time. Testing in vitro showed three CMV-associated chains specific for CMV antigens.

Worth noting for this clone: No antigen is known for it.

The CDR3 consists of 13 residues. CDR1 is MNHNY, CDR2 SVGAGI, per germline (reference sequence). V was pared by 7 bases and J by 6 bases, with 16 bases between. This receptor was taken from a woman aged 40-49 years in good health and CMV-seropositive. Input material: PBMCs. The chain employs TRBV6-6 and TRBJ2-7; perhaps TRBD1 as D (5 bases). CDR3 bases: TGTGCCAGCATGGCAGGGTCCTTTTCCGAGCAGTACTTC. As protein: CASMAGSFSEQYF.